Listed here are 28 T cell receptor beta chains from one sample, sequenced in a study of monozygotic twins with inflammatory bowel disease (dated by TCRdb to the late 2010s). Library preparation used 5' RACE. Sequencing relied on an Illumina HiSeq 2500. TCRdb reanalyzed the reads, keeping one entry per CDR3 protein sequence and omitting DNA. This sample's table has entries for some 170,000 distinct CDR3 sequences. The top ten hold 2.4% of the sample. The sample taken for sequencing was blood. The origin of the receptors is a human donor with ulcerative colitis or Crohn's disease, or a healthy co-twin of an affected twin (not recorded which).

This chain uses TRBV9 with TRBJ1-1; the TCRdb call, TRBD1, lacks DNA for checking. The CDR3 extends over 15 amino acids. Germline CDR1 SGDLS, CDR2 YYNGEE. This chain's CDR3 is CASSLLGGLDTEAFF.

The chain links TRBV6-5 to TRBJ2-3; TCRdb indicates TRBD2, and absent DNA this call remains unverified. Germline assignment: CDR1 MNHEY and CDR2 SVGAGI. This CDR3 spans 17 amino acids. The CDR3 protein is CASSYSGLAGVGDTQYF.

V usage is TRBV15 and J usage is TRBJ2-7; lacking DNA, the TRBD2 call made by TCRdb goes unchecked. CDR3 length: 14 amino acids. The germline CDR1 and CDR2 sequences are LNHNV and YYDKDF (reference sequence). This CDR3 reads CATSPLAGGPGQYF.

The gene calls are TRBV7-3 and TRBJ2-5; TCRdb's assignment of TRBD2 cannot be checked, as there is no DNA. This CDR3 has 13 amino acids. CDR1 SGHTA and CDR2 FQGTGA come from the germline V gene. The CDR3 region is CASSTSGSETQYF.

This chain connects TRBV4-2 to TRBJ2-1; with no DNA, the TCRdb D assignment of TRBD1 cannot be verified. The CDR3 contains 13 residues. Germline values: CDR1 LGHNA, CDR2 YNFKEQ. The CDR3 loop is CASSPRTGPEQFF.

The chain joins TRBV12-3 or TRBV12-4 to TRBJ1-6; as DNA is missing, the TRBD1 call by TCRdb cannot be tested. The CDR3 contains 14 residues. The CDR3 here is CASSPQGIDSPLHF.

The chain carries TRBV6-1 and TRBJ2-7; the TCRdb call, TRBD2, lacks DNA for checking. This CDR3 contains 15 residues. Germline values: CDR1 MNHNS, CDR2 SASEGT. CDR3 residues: CASVAGGLSSYEQYF.

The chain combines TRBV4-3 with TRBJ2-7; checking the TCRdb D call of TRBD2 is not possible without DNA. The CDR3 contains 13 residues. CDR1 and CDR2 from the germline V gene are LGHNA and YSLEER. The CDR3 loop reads CASSQDVAGAQYF.

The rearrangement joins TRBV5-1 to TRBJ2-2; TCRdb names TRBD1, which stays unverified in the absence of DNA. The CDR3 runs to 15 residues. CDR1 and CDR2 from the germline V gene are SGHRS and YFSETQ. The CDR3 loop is CASSQASGTTGELFF.

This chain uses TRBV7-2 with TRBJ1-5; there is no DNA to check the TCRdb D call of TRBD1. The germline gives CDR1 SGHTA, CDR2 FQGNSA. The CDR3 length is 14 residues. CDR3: CASSLVGAGQPQHF. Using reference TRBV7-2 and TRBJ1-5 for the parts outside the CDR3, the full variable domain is GAGVSQSPSNKVTEKGKDVELRCDPISGHTALYWYRQSLGQGLEFLIYFQGNSAPDKSGLPSDRFSAERTGGSVSTLTIQRTQQEDSAVYLCASSLVGAGQPQHFGDGTRLSIL.

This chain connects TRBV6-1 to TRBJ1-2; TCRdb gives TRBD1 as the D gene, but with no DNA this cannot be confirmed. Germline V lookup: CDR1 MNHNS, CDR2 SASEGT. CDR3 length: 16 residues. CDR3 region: CASSPGQGAGSYGYTF.

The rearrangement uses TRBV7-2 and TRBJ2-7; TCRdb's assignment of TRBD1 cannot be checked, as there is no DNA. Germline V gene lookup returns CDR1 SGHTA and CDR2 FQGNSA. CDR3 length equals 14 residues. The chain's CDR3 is CASSLPRTGHEQYF.

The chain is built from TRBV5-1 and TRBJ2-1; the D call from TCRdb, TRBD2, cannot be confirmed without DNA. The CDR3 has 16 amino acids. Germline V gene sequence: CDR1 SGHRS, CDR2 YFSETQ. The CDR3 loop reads CASSWTSGDSYNEQFF.

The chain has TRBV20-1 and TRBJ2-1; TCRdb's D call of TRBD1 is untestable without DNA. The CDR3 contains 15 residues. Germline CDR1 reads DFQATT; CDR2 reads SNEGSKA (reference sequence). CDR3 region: CSAHPGGRSYNEQFF.

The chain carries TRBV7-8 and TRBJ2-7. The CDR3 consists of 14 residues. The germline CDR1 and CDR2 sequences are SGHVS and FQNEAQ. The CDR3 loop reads CASSSIDWRYEQYF.

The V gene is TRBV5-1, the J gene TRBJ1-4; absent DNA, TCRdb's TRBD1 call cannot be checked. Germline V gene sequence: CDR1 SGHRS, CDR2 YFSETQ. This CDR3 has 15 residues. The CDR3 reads CASSPSGQGGEKLFF. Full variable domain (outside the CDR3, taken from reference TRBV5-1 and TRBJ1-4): KAGVTQTPRYLIKTRGQQVTLSCSPISGHRSVSWYQQTPGQGLQFLFEYFSETQRNKGNFPGRFSGRQFSNSRSEMNVSTLELGDSALYLCASSPSGQGGEKLFFGSGTQLSVL.

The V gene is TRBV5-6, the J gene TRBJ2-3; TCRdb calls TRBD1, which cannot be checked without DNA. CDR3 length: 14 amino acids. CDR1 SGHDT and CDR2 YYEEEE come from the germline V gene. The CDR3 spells CASSPGQSTDTQYF.

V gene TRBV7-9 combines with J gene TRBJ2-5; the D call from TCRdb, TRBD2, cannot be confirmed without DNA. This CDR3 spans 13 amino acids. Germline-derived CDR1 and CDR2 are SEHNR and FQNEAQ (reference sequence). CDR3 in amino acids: CASSSTSGDTQYF.

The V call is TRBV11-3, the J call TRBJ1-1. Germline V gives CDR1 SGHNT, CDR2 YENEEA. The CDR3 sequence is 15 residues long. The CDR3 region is CASSLVVFENTEAFF.

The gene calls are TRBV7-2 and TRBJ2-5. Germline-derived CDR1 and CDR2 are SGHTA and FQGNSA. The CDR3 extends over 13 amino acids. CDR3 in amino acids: CASRGDKQETQYF.

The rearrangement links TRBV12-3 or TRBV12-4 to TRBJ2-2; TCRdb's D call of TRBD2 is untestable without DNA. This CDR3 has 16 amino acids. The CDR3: CASSSIAGGYTGELFF.

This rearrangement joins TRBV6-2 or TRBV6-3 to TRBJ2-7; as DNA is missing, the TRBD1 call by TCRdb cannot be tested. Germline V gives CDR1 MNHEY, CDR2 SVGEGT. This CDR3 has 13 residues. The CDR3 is CASDQYPAYEQYF.

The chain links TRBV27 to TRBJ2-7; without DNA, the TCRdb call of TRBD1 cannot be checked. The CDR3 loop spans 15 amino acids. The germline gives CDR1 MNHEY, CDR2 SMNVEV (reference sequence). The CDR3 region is CASSPRPGPSYEQYF.

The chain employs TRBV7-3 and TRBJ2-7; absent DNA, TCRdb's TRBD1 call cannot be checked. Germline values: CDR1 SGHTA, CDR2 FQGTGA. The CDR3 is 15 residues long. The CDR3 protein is CASSLIRDSTYEQYF.

CDR3 in amino acids: CSVEVSGDQNPDEQYF. The V and J genes are TRBV29-1 and TRBJ2-7; there is no DNA to check the TCRdb D call of TRBD1. The CDR3 is 16 amino acids. Germline CDR1 and CDR2: SQVTM and ANQGSEA.

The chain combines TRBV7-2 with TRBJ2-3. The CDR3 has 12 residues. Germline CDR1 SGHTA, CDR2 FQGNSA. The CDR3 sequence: CASSLYTDTQYF.

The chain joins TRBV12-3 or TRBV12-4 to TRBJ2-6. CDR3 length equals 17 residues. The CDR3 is CASSFDVSVSGANVLTF.

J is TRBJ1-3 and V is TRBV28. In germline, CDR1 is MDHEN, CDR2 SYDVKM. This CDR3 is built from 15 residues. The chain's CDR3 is CASSPQDYSGNTIYF.